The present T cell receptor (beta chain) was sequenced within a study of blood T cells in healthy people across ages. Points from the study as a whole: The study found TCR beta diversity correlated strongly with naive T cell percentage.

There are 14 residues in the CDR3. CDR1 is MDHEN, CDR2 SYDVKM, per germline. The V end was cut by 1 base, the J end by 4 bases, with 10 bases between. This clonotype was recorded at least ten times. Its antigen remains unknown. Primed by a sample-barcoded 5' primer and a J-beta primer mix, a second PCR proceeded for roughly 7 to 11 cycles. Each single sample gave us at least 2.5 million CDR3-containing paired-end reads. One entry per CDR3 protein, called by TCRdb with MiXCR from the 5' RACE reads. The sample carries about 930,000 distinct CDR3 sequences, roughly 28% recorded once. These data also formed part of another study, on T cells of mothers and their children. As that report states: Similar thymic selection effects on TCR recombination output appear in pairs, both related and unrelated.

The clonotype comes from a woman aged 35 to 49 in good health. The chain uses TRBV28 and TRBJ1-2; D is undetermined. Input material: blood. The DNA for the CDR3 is TGTGCCAGCAGTTTATCATCAGGAGCCTATGGCTACACCTTC. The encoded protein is CASSLSSGAYGYTF.